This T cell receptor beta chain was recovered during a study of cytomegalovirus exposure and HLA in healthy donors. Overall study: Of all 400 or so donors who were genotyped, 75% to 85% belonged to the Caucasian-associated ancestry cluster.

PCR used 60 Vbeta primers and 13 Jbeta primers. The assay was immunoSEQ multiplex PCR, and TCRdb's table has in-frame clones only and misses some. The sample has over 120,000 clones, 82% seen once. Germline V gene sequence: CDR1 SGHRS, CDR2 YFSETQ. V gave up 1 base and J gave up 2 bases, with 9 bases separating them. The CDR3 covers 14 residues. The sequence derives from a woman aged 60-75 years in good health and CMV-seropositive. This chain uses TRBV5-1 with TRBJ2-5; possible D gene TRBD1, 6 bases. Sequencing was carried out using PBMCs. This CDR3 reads CASSLSTGQETQYF. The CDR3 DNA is TGCGCCAGCAGCTTGTCGACAGGACAAGAGACCCAGTACTTC.